This T cell receptor beta chain was sequenced during a study of T cells in Graves' hyperthyroidism and ophthalmopathy. Broader study findings: Most clonotypes that expanded in the thyroid above 0.001 also showed up in blood.

The CDR3 regions of TCR beta were amplified from RNA transcripts. The HTBI set primed first-round TCR CDR3 RT-PCR. A single record per CDR3 protein comes from TCRdb applying MiXCR to the multiplex PCR reads. This sample has about 400,000 distinct CDR3 sequences, with around 14% found just once. Researchers defined stable Graves' hyperthyroidism as no ophthalmopathy progression within 18 months. This clonotype was counted ten times or more. Antigen unknown. The germline V gene encodes CDR1 SGHTA and CDR2 FQGNSA. V dropped 2 bases and J dropped 0 bases, with 11 bases sitting between them. This CDR3 is built from 15 residues.

V and J are TRBV7-2 and TRBJ2-7, with D unclear. The specimen was blood. The receptor was isolated from a woman in her 30s with Graves' hyperthyroidism. CDR3: CASSLYPAVSYEQYF. CDR3 DNA sequence: TGTGCCAGCAGCTTATATCCAGCCGTCTCCTACGAGCAGTACTTC. Full variable domain (missing parts from reference TRBV7-2 and TRBJ2-7): GAGVSQSPSNKVTEKGKDVELRCDPISGHTALYWYRQSLGQGLEFLIYFQGNSAPDKSGLPSDRFSAERTGGSVSTLTIQRTQQEDSAVYLCASSLYPAVSYEQYFGPGTRLTVT.